Included here is one TCR beta chain sequence, with context. Profiling relied on immunoSEQ multiplex PCR, and the TCRdb table lists in-frame clones only, not all of them. The table shows over 100,000 clones, with more than 55% occurring only once. The data derive from a study of cytotoxic CD8 clonotypes in ibrutinib-treated CLL. The CDR3 covers 13 residues. Trimming shortened V by 3 bases and J by 4 bases, and 12 bases separated the two germline ends. CDR1 and CDR2 from the germline V gene are GTSNPN and SVGIG (reference sequence). The starting material was PBMCs, obtained after 24 months of ibrutinib treatment. The origin of this receptor is a human donor with chronic lymphocytic leukemia. V gene TRBV30 combines with J gene TRBJ1-1; D not certain. The CDR3 loop is CAWRAPWATEAFF. Here the CDR3 DNA reads TGTGCCTGGAGGGCACCCTGGGCCACTGAAGCTTTCTTT.